This entry lists 19 T cell receptor beta chains sequenced from one sample in a study of shared clonotypes between healthy human individuals. Naive CD8 cells were CD45RO-negative, positively selected for CCR7, excluding terminally differentiated effector memory CD45RA+ cells. This table comes from immunoSEQ multiplex PCR, and its TCRdb copy is limited to in-frame clones, with some not included. The sample holds over 2 million clones; approximately 94% are singletons and the top ten take about 1.1%. The sequenced material came from naive CD8+ T cells sorted from blood. Source of these receptors: a man aged 18-30 years in good health.

The chain has TRBV7-8 and TRBJ1-6; 8 bases line up with TRBD1. The CDR3 loop spans 17 amino acids. CDR1 and CDR2 from the germline V gene are SGHVS and FQNEAQ. V lost 4 bases to trimming and J lost 10 bases; unmatched junction nucleotides: 15. The CDR3 DNA sequence: TGTGCCAGCAGCTCACCCAGGACAGGGCTGAAACGGTCACCCCTCCACTTT. It encodes CASSSPRTGLKRSPLHF.

The chain uses TRBV30 and TRBJ2-1, with 10 bases identical to TRBD2. Germline V lookup: CDR1 GTSNPN, CDR2 SVGIG (reference sequence). The CDR3 length is 13 residues. After removal of 4 bases from V and 9 bases from J, the junction contained 6 bases not matched to a gene. The DNA of the CDR3 is TGTGCCTGGACTCTAGCGGGGGCGGGTGAGCAGTTCTTC. As protein: CAWTLAGAGEQFF.

This clone was seen once. The rearrangement links TRBV27 to TRBJ2-2, with 7 nucleotides matching TRBD1. Losses at the gene ends were 3 bases for V and 4 bases for J; bases not matched to a gene: 8. Germline V gene data show CDR1 as MNHEY and CDR2 as SMNVEV (reference sequence). The length of the CDR3 is 16 residues. The CDR3 region has the DNA TGTGCCAGCAGTTTTCTAAAGGGGGCGGGCACCGGGGAGCTGTTTTTT. Translated: CASSFLKGAGTGELFF.

Regarding this clone: In the same sample, other DNA sequences code for this CDR3. The genes are TRBV4-1 and TRBJ2-1; D unresolved. Between the trimmed V and J ends, which lost 1 base and 7 bases, there was a span of 8 bases. The CDR3 length is 13 residues. Germline CDR1 MGHRA, CDR2 YSYEKL. In DNA, the CDR3 is TGCGCCAGCAGCCAAGGGCTGAGAAATGAGCAGTTCTTC. Translated, it gives CASSQGLRNEQFF.

This clone was recorded only once. The CDR3 DNA sequence: TGCAGCGTTGGTTTCACGGGACAGGGAACCTACGAGCAGTACTTC. Amino acid sequence: CSVGFTGQGTYEQYF. The chain joins TRBV29-1 to TRBJ2-7, with 9 bases identical to TRBD1. The germline CDR1 and CDR2 sequences are SQVTM and ANQGSEA. J was trimmed by 2 bases and V by 4 bases; bases with no gene match: 9. There are 15 residues in the CDR3.

This chain links TRBV2 with TRBJ1-4; tentatively, D is TRBD1 (5 bases). CDR3 length equals 15 residues. V lost 1 base and J lost 2, with 8 bases in between. The germline gives CDR1 SNHLY, CDR2 FYNNEI. The chain's CDR3 is CASSEVGRTNEKLFF. CDR3 in DNA: TGTGCCAGCAGTGAAGTGGGGCGGACTAATGAAAAACTGTTTTTT.

The chain recombines TRBV14 with TRBJ2-7; 8 nucleotides align to TRBD2. The CDR3 length is 15 residues. From germline, CDR1 is SGHDN and CDR2 FVKESK. After removal of 2 bases from V and 1 base from J, the junction contained 4 bases not matched to a gene. CDR3 amino acids: CASSQIGTRSYEQYF. The CDR3 DNA reads as TGTGCCAGCAGCCAAATAGGGACTAGGTCCTACGAGCAGTACTTC.

The chain employs TRBV6-1 and TRBJ2-7; D tentatively reads TRBD1 or TRBD2 (6 bases each). V was pared by 2 bases and J by 5 bases, with 16 bases between. The CDR3 is made up of 15 amino acids. Germline CDR1 MNHNS, CDR2 SASEGT. The chain's CDR3 is CASSELIGGTDEQYF. The CDR3 DNA reads as TGTGCCAGCAGTGAATTGATCGGGGGCACCGACGAGCAGTACTTC.

V usage is TRBV29-1 and J usage is TRBJ2-7; no definite D call. V was trimmed by 3 bases and J by 5 bases, leaving 8 bases between them. CDR1 SQVTM and CDR2 ANQGSEA come from the germline V gene. This CDR3 is built from 11 residues. As DNA, the CDR3 is TGCAGCGTTGATCTTCCTAACGAGCAGTACTTC. Translation: CSVDLPNEQYF.

The rearrangement links TRBV7-9 to TRBJ2-1, with D possibly being TRBD1 (6 bases). Trimming took 5 bases from V and 12 from J, leaving 14 bases between them. CDR3 length: 12 amino acids. Germline lookup yields CDR1 SEHNR and CDR2 FQNEAQ (reference sequence). As DNA, the CDR3 is TGTGCCAGCAGCCTAGGACAGAGAGGGCAGTTCTTC. It codes for CASSLGQRGQFF.

V and J are TRBV11-2 and TRBJ2-7, with D unresolved. Germline V gene sequence: CDR1 SGHAT, CDR2 FQNNGV. Deletions cut 1 base from V and 7 bases from J, with 20 bases between. This CDR3 has 16 amino acids. CDR3 in amino acids: CASSLVGQPTLVEQYF. CDR3 nucleotide sequence: TGTGCCAGCAGCTTAGTAGGCCAGCCTACTTTGGTGGAGCAGTACTTC.

The chain carries TRBV5-1 and TRBJ1-2, with D possibly TRBD1 on 6 matching bases. This CDR3 comprises 13 residues. Germline CDR1 SGHRS, CDR2 YFSETQ. The V gene lost 4 bases and the J gene lost 6 bases, with 13 bases spanning the gap. The CDR3 DNA reads TGCGCCAGCAGCCCGGACAGTAGGAATGGCTACACCTTC. Translation: CASSPDSRNGYTF.

Here the CDR3 reads CASSMTPGELFF. CDR3 coding DNA: TGTGCCAGTAGTATGACTCCCGGGGAGCTGTTTTTT. The chain employs TRBV19 and TRBJ2-2; D is unresolved. From germline, CDR1 is LNHDA and CDR2 SQIVND (reference sequence). V was shortened by 3 bases and J by 6 bases, with 5 bases between the two germline ends. The CDR3 totals 12 residues.

V and J are TRBV6-5 and TRBJ2-7; possible D gene TRBD2, 5 bases. Trimming removed 6 bases at V and 3 bases at J, with 12 bases between. The CDR3 runs 13 residues. Germline values: CDR1 MNHEY, CDR2 SVGAGI. The CDR3, as DNA: TGTGCCAGCAGCCCCGGGATGGACTACGAGCAGTACTTC. This sequence encodes CASSPGMDYEQYF.

J is TRBJ2-3 and V is TRBV7-3; 9 bases agree with TRBD2. V trimming: 0 bases; J trimming: 1 base; junction bases outside the gene matches: 2. Germline values: CDR1 SGHTA, CDR2 FQGTGA. The CDR3 is 16 amino acids. The CDR3 here is CASSLTRTSGTDTQYF. The CDR3 DNA sequence: TGTGCCAGCAGCTTAACTAGGACTAGCGGCACAGATACGCAGTATTTT.

A word on this clone: Other nucleotide sequences in the sample specify the same CDR3. The rearrangement links TRBV25-1 to TRBJ1-1; tentative D call: TRBD1 (5 bases). The CDR3 has 13 residues. Trimming stripped 2 bases from V and 5 bases from J, with 9 bases between. Germline V gene sequence: CDR1 MGHDK, CDR2 SYGVNS. This CDR3 reads CASSEGGGTEAFF. In DNA, the CDR3 is TGTGCCAGCAGTGAAGGCGGGGGTACTGAAGCTTTCTTT.

For this clone: This may arise from a read error, as a much more abundant clone is one base away. This sample also contains other DNA sequences that code for the same CDR3. J is TRBJ2-7 and V is TRBV11-2; D gene ambiguous. Trimming took 1 base from V and 3 from J, leaving 4 bases between them. The germline gives CDR1 SGHAT, CDR2 FQNNGV. The CDR3 is 12 residues long. CDR3 sequence reads: CASSLGVYEQYF. The CDR3, as DNA: TGTGCCAGCAGCTTAGGGGTCTACGAGCAGTACTTC.

J is TRBJ2-3 and V is TRBV27; 9 bases align to TRBD1. The junction had 15 bases not matched to a gene; V was cut back by 4 bases and J by 4 bases. Germline loops: CDR1 MNHEY, CDR2 SMNVEV (reference sequence). This CDR3 is 18 amino acids long. As DNA, the CDR3 is TGTGCCAGCAGTTCCCGTACCCAGGACAGGGGAGGGGCAGATACGCAGTATTTT. Translating gives CASSSRTQDRGGADTQYF.

The chain joins TRBV5-8 to TRBJ2-1, with 12 nucleotides matching TRBD2. V trimming: 1 base; J trimming: 3 bases; junction bases outside the gene matches: 11. This CDR3 is built from 19 residues. Germline loops: CDR1 SGHTS, CDR2 YDEGEE. CDR3 sequence: CASSLPPRASGGVYNEQFF. The CDR3 DNA sequence: TGTGCCAGCAGCTTGCCTCCCCGGGCTAGCGGGGGGGTCTACAATGAGCAGTTCTTC.